Below, 28 T cell receptor beta chains from the same sample are listed, as sequenced in a study of patients and donors after allogeneic stem cell transplantation (dated by TCRdb to about 2020). Library construction relied on RT-PCR. Instrument used: NextSeq 550. TCRdb passed the public sequencing reads through fastp at Q25 and MiXCR, retaining productive beta sequences. Rows are combined by CDR3 protein, so each entry shows the most common genes and DNA. The sample table holds 400,000 to 450,000 distinct CDR3 sequences, of which 16% were seen once. Jointly, the top ten make up around 6.8% of the sample. The sample consisted of blood, either unsorted or a sorted T cell fraction (not recorded which). The receptors were sampled from a human donor who was either an allogeneic HSCT recipient or a stem cell or donor lymphocyte infusion donor (not recorded which). It is not recorded whose cells these are; they may come from a transplant donor.

The V gene is TRBV27, the J gene TRBJ2-3, with D maybe TRBD2 (6 bases). The CDR3 extends over 16 amino acids. Between the trimmed V and J ends, which lost 3 bases and 1 base, there was a span of 14 bases. Germline V gives CDR1 MNHEY, CDR2 SMNVEV (reference sequence). The CDR3 bases are TGTGCCAGCAGTTTCCTCCCAGCGGGTCGCACAGATACGCAGTATTTT. Its protein product is CASSFLPAGRTDTQYF.

This clonotype was counted between two and nine times. The V and J genes are TRBV18 and TRBJ1-2; possible D gene TRBD1, 5 bases. Germline CDR1 and CDR2: KGHSH and LQKENI. Trimming took off 3 bases at V and 0 bases at J, with 11 bases between the two ends. There are 15 residues in the CDR3. Written as DNA, the CDR3 is TGTGCCAGCTCACCTGCAGGGCAAGCTAACTATGGCTACACCTTC. Residues: CASSPAGQANYGYTF.

The rearrangement links TRBV12-1 to TRBJ2-3; TRBD2 is the table's D call, not checked against the DNA. TRBV12-1 is a documented pseudogene. This CDR3 has 16 amino acids. In DNA, the CDR3 is TGTGCCAGCAGCCAACTGGGACTAGCGGGAGCAGATACGCAGTATTTT. It yields the protein CASSQLGLAGADTQYF.

This chain connects TRBV20-1 to TRBJ2-4; the match to TRBD2 covers 7 bases. V was clipped by 1 base and J by 7 bases; unmatched bases: 7. The CDR3 is 14 residues long. Looked up from germline, CDR1 is DFQATT and CDR2 is SNEGSKA (reference sequence). The chain's CDR3 is CSARVAGDGNIQYF. The CDR3, as DNA: TGCAGTGCTAGAGTGGCGGGAGATGGGAACATTCAGTACTTC.

This clonotype was detected a few times. This chain connects TRBV9 to TRBJ1-2, with D uncertain. Germline CDR1 is SGDLS and CDR2 is YYNGEE. CDR3 size: 12 residues. V lost 0 bases, J lost 8 bases, and 8 bases lay in between. CDR3 sequence: CASSVETVGYTF. DNA for the CDR3: TGTGCCAGCAGCGTAGAAACGGTCGGCTACACCTTC.

This rearrangement joins TRBV7-8 to TRBJ2-2; 12 bases align to TRBD1. The CDR3 contains 15 residues. Germline V gene data show CDR1 as SGHVS and CDR2 as FQNEAQ. V gave up 1 base and J gave up 9 bases; unmatched junction bases: 3. The CDR3, as DNA: TGTGCCAGCAGCTTAGGGGACAGGGGGCCCCGGGAGCTGTTTTTT. Its protein product is CASSLGDRGPRELFF.

The chain uses TRBV20-1 and TRBJ2-5; D perhaps matches TRBD2 (5 bases). Germline V CDR1 and CDR2: DFQATT, SNEGSKA (reference sequence). Deletions cut 3 bases from V and 7 bases from J, with 12 bases between. There are 12 residues in the CDR3. This CDR3 is CSASRETGTQYF. The CDR3, as DNA: TGCAGTGCTAGTCGGGAAACTGGGACCCAGTACTTC.

This clonotype was detected many times. The rearrangement links TRBV24-1 to TRBJ1-5, with 8 bases matching TRBD1. There are 15 residues in the CDR3. Trimming took 3 bases from V and 3 from J; bases not matched to a gene: 3. Looked up from germline, CDR1 is KGHDR and CDR2 is SFDVKD. CDR3: CATSDTQGVNQPQHF. CDR3 nucleotide sequence: TGTGCCACCAGTGATACACAGGGGGTCAATCAGCCCCAGCATTTT.

There are a few counts of this clonotype. The rearrangement uses TRBV20-1 and TRBJ2-3; no reliable D call. Per germline, CDR1 DFQATT and CDR2 SNEGSKA (reference sequence). V gave up 3 bases and J gave up 2 bases, with 6 bases separating them. The CDR3 has 12 amino acids. The CDR3 sequence is CSARGFTDTQYF. The CDR3, as DNA: TGCAGTGCTAGGGGTTTCACAGATACGCAGTATTTT.

This clonotype was seen more than once but under ten times. This CDR3 is CASSPLGRGTDTQYF. The CDR3 DNA sequence: TGTGCCAGCAGTCCCCTGGGGCGGGGCACAGATACGCAGTATTTT. This rearrangement joins TRBV28 to TRBJ2-3; either TRBD1 or TRBD2 may fit D (5 bases each). The CDR3 is 15 residues long. Germline loops: CDR1 MDHEN, CDR2 SYDVKM. Between the trimmed V and J ends, which lost 5 bases and 1 base, there was a span of 13 bases.

This clonotype was observed a few times. The chain links TRBV5-1 to TRBJ2-4; TRBD1 agrees at 9 bases. Germline loops: CDR1 SGHRS, CDR2 YFSETQ. CDR3 length equals 14 residues. Losses at the gene ends were 4 bases for V and 4 bases for J; bases not matched to a gene: 3. The CDR3 DNA reads TGCGCCAGCAGCGCCGGGACAGGGAAAAACATTCAGTACTTC. This encodes CASSAGTGKNIQYF.

V gene TRBV5-1 combines with J gene TRBJ1-4, with D unclear. V was cut by 2 bases and J by 1 base, with 9 bases left in between. This CDR3 has 15 residues. CDR1 and CDR2 (germline): SGHRS, YFSETQ. The CDR3 is CASSLREGTNEKLFF. Here the CDR3 DNA reads TGCGCCAGCAGCTTAAGGGAGGGAACTAATGAAAAACTGTTTTTT.

This clonotype was observed many times. The chain has TRBV28 and TRBJ1-1, with 8 bases that match TRBD1. The V and J ends lost 6 bases and 1 base, in that order; junction bases with no gene match: 10. This CDR3 has 16 residues. CDR1 MDHEN and CDR2 SYDVKM come from the germline V gene. This CDR3 is CASSHQGARENTEAFF. The CDR3 coding sequence is TGTGCCAGCAGCCATCAGGGGGCGAGGGAGAACACTGAAGCTTTCTTT. The variable domain in full, with the rest retrieved from reference TRBV28 and TRBJ1-1, is DVKVTQSSRYLVKRTGEKVFLECVQDMDHENMFWYRQDPGLGLRLIYFSYDVKMKEKGDIPEGYSVSREKKERFSLILESASTNQTSMYLCASSHQGARENTEAFFGQGTRLTVV.

This clonotype was observed many times. This chain connects TRBV12-3 or TRBV12-4 to TRBJ2-3; 11 bases are shared with TRBD1. This CDR3 comprises 16 residues. V was pared by 5 bases and J by 2 bases, with 6 bases of the junction left unmatched. The CDR3 sequence is CASSPPGQGATDTQYF. For the CDR3, the DNA is TGTGCCAGCAGTCCCCCCGGACAGGGGGCCACAGATACGCAGTATTTT.

The rearrangement uses TRBV29-1 and TRBJ2-7, with TRBD2 identical over 8 bases. Germline V CDR1 and CDR2: SQVTM, ANQGSEA. Trimming cost V 7 bases and J 0 bases; bases outside gene matches: 11. This CDR3 is 15 amino acids long. CDR3 sequence: CSAVAGTSSSYEQYF. For the CDR3, the DNA is TGCAGCGCCGTCGCCGGGACTAGTAGCTCCTACGAGCAGTACTTC.

CDR3 amino acids: CASSQGEKLFF. The DNA of the CDR3 is TGTGCCAGCAGCCAGGGGGAAAAACTGTTTTTT. This chain joins TRBV7-6 and TRBJ1-4, with TRBD1 as a possible D gene (6 bases). Germline values: CDR1 SGHVS, CDR2 FNYEAQ. V lost 5 bases to trimming and J lost 8 bases, with 6 bases between them. The CDR3 is 11 amino acids.

V usage is TRBV6-1 and J usage is TRBJ2-5, with D unclear. The length of the CDR3 is 13 residues. V was clipped by 8 bases and J by 2 bases, with 12 bases between them. Germline V gene lookup returns CDR1 MNHNS and CDR2 SASEGT. CDR3 amino acids: CASGPPIQETQYF. The CDR3 nucleotides read TGTGCCAGCGGCCCGCCAATTCAAGAGACCCAGTACTTC.

The rearrangement joins TRBV6-5 to TRBJ1-4; maybe TRBD1 (5 bases). The CDR3 contains 14 residues. In germline, CDR1 is MNHEY, CDR2 SVGAGI. Trimming left V 0 bases short and J 4 bases short, with 6 bases between. CDR3 DNA: TGTGCCAGCAGTTACTCAGGGGTTAATGAAAAACTGTTTTTT. It is translated as CASSYSGVNEKLFF.

The chain is built from TRBV2 and TRBJ1-5, with a possible D match to TRBD1 (5 bases). V dropped 5 bases and J dropped 1 base, with 18 bases sitting between them. Germline-derived CDR1 and CDR2 are SNHLY and FYNNEI. CDR3 length equals 17 residues. CDR3 loop: CASSSARPGGSNQPQHF. As DNA, the CDR3 is TGTGCCAGCAGTTCAGCCCGTCCCGGGGGGAGCAATCAGCCCCAGCATTTT.

This clonotype was found a few times. The chain employs TRBV5-1 and TRBJ2-7, with 9 bases fitting TRBD2. Germline V gene sequence: CDR1 SGHRS, CDR2 YFSETQ. V trimming: 0 bases; J trimming: 0 bases; junction bases outside the gene matches: 10. The CDR3 runs to 18 residues. In DNA, the CDR3 is TGCGCCAGCAGCTTGGGCCCGGGACTAGCAATGATCTCCTACGAGCAGTACTTC. It codes for CASSLGPGLAMISYEQYF.

At least ten counts were recorded for this clonotype. The rearrangement links TRBV7-3 to TRBJ1-1; D gene uncertain. Trimming cost V 2 bases and J 4 bases, with 8 bases left between them. The CDR3 has 13 amino acids. Germline CDR1 reads SGHTA; CDR2 reads FQGTGA. The CDR3 protein is CASSLGRVTEAFF. For the CDR3, the DNA is TGTGCCAGCAGCTTAGGGAGGGTCACTGAAGCTTTCTTT.

V and J are TRBV4-1 and TRBJ2-7; the match to TRBD2 covers 15 bases. With 4 bases clipped from V and 0 bases from J, the junction kept 10 bases outside the gene matches. Germline lookup yields CDR1 MGHRA and CDR2 YSYEKL. The CDR3 consists of 19 residues. The CDR3 nucleotides read TGCGCCAGCAGCCTCAGGGGGACTAGCGGGAGGTCTCTCTCCTACGAGCAGTACTTC. It specifies CASSLRGTSGRSLSYEQYF.

This clonotype turned up a few times. V usage is TRBV27 and J usage is TRBJ2-7; possible D gene TRBD1, 6 bases. The germline CDR1 and CDR2 sequences are MNHEY and SMNVEV (reference sequence). This CDR3 comprises 16 residues. V was cut by 7 bases and J by 1 base, with 20 bases left in between. CDR3 coding DNA: TGTGCCAGCACCCTGGACAGAAAATTCCATTCCTACGAGCAGTACTTC. Translated: CASTLDRKFHSYEQYF.

V is TRBV6-1 and J is TRBJ2-1; D is tentatively TRBD1 or TRBD2 (5 bases each). The CDR3 has 15 residues. Germline V gene lookup returns CDR1 MNHNS and CDR2 SASEGT. Trimming stripped 5 bases from V and 14 bases from J, with 25 bases between. The CDR3 coding sequence is TGTGCCAGCAGTCCTGATCAGTCTTCGTCAAGAGGGGAGTTCTTC. Translation gives CASSPDQSSSRGEFF.

The sample holds a few counts of this clonotype. The chain joins TRBV6-1 to TRBJ1-6; TRBD1 is a possible D gene (5 bases). Germline assignment: CDR1 MNHNS and CDR2 SASEGT. This CDR3 comprises 16 residues. Trimming shortened V by 6 bases and J by 4 bases, and 16 bases separated the two germline ends. CDR3 nucleotide sequence: TGTGCCAGCAGGAGATCAAGGGGAGATTATAATTCACCCCTCCACTTT. Amino acids: CASRRSRGDYNSPLHF.

The V gene is TRBV2, the J gene TRBJ2-1, with TRBD2 matching over 12 bases. V shed 1 base, J shed 8 bases, and the junction held 12 bases outside the gene matches. The germline V gene has CDR1 SNHLY and CDR2 FYNNEI. The CDR3 consists of 18 residues. In DNA form, the CDR3 reads TGTGCCAGCAGTGAAGGACTAGCGGGAGCCAGAGCGGGGGATGAGCAGTTCTTC. It translates to CASSEGLAGARAGDEQFF.

This chain uses TRBV12-3 or TRBV12-4 with TRBJ2-5; 7 bases map to TRBD2. V lost 6 bases and J lost 5; bases outside the gene matches: 6. The CDR3 consists of 13 residues. CDR3 coding DNA: TGTGCCAGCAGAAGGACTAGTCGCGAGACCCAGTACTTC. Protein: CASRRTSRETQYF.

This clonotype was recorded a few times. This chain connects TRBV12-3 or TRBV12-4 to TRBJ1-3; D is unresolved. CDR3 length: 14 residues. Trimming removed 3 bases at V and 0 bases at J, with 6 bases between. The CDR3 region is CASSLSGSGNTIYF. The CDR3 nucleotides read TGTGCCAGCAGTTTGAGCGGCTCTGGAAACACCATATATTTT.